The clone carrying this T cell receptor (beta chain) was seen more than once but under ten times. This sample was included in a study of cytomegalovirus exposure and HLA in healthy donors. In the PCR, 60 Vbeta and 13 Jbeta primers were used. The data were produced by immunoSEQ multiplex PCR, yet TCRdb's version contains in-frame clones alone and is incomplete. The data show about 57,000 clones, with around 70% seen just once and 9% to 9.5% held by the top ten. The CDR3 length is 14 residues. The germline V gene has CDR1 SGDLS and CDR2 YYNGEE. Trimming took 4 bases from V and 5 from J, leaving 12 bases between them.

The chain employs TRBV9 and TRBJ2-2; possibly TRBD2 for D (6 bases). Sequencing was done on a sample of PBMCs. This TCR was sampled from a woman aged 45-65 years in good health and CMV-seronegative. CDR3 nucleotides: TGTGCCAGCAGCAAAAGACGGGGGACCGGGGAGCTGTTTTTT. Protein product: CASSKRRGTGELFF.